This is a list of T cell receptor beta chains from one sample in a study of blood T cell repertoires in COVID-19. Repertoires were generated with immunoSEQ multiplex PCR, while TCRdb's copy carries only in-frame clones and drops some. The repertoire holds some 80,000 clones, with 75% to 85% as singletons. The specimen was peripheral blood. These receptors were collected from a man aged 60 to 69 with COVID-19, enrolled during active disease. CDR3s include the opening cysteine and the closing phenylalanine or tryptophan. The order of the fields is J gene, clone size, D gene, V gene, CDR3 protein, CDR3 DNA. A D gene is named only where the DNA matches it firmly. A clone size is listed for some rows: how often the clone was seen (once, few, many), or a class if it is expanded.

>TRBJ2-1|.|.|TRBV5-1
CASSPGPEGYNEQFF
TGCGCCAGCAGTCCCGGGCCTGAGGGATACAATGAGCAGTTCTTC
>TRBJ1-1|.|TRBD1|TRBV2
CASSANRGNTEAFF
TGTGCCAGCAGTGCCAACAGGGGGAACACTGAAGCTTTCTTT
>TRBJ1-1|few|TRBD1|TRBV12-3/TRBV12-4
CASSFRQGAPAFF
TGTGCCAGCAGTTTTCGTCAGGGGGCTCCCGCTTTCTTT
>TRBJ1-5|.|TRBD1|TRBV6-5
CASRTQGEGQPQHF
TGTGCCAGCAGAACACAGGGGGAAGGTCAGCCCCAGCATTTT
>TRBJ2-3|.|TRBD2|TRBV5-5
CASSPSGGDTDTQYF
TGTGCCAGCAGCCCGAGCGGGGGGGACACAGATACGCAGTATTTT
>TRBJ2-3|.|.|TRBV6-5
CASSGSRGRDTQYF
TGTGCCAGCAGCGGTAGTAGGGGAAGAGATACGCAGTATTTT
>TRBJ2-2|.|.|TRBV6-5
CASSYSQGGNTGELFF
TGTGCCAGCAGTTACTCGCAGGGCGGGAACACCGGGGAGCTGTTTTTT
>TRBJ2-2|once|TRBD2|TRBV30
CAWSVLAGVVGELFF
TGTGCCTGGAGTGTCCTAGCGGGAGTGGTCGGGGAGCTGTTTTTT
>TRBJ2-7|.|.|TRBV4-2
CASSQAGRAASYEQYF
TGTGCCAGCAGCCAAGCAGGTAGAGCGGCCTCCTACGAGCAGTACTTC
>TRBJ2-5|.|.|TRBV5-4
CASSPDRLPGGTQYF
TGTGCCAGCAGCCCTGACAGGCTACCCGGAGGGACCCAGTACTTC